Presented here are 14 T cell receptor beta chains from one specimen sequenced in a study of T cell responses to AZD1222 COVID-19 vaccine. Clones were read by immunoSEQ multiplex PCR, and TCRdb kept only the in-frame ones, dropping some. The data hold approximately 100,000 clones, with around nine tenths observed a single time. This specimen was peripheral blood, taken on day 0 of AZD1222 vaccination. Every receptor here comes from an adult in good health.

This clone occurred a few times. The gene calls are TRBV10-3 and TRBJ2-7, with TRBD1 identical over 8 bases. CDR1 and CDR2 from the germline V gene are ENHRY and SYGVKD. V shed 4 bases and J 0 bases; nucleotides not matched to a gene: 2. This CDR3 has 14 residues. The CDR3 sequence: CAISGTGSSYEQYF. The CDR3 nucleotides read TGTGCCATCAGTGGGACAGGGAGCTCCTACGAGCAGTACTTC.

This clone was picked up one time. The V call is TRBV11-2, the J call TRBJ2-7, with TRBD1 matching over 8 bases. The CDR3 is 17 amino acids. Germline-derived CDR1 and CDR2 are SGHAT and FQNNGV. After removal of 0 bases from V and 3 bases from J, the junction contained 10 bases not matched to a gene. CDR3 sequence (DNA): TGTGCCAGCAGCTTAGATTTAGGACAGGGTTCTCTCTACGAGCAGTACTTC. This translates into CASSLDLGQGSLYEQYF.

V gene TRBV6-6 combines with J gene TRBJ1-2; D might be TRBD1 (6 bases). The CDR3 extends over 14 amino acids. The V end was cut by 5 bases, the J end by 8 bases, with 18 bases between. The germline V gene has CDR1 MNHNY and CDR2 SVGAGI (reference sequence). CDR3 sequence (DNA): TGTGCCAGCAGTCGATCGGTAACAGGGAGCGGCTACACCTTC. Amino acids: CASSRSVTGSGYTF.

The rearrangement uses TRBV4-2 and TRBJ1-4, with 7 nucleotides matching TRBD1. Per germline, CDR1 LGHNA and CDR2 YNFKEQ. With 1 base clipped from V and 5 bases from J, the junction kept 7 bases outside the gene matches. The CDR3 totals 16 residues. CDR3 bases: TGTGCCAGCAGCCAAGCCGAGGGAGGGGGCAATGAAAAACTGTTTTTT. Its protein product is CASSQAEGGGNEKLFF.

The rearrangement uses TRBV28 and TRBJ1-1, with D possibly being TRBD1 (5 bases). Between the trimmed V and J ends, which lost 5 bases and 0 bases, there was a span of 16 bases. This CDR3 region has 16 residues. Germline V CDR1 and CDR2: MDHEN, SYDVKM. CDR3 DNA sequence: TGTGCCAGCAGTCCACAACCAGGGTGGGTGAACACTGAAGCTTTCTTT. This gives the protein CASSPQPGWVNTEAFF.

The gene calls are TRBV5-1 and TRBJ1-1; D perhaps matches TRBD1 (6 bases). The CDR3 covers 14 residues. Trimming stripped 0 bases from V and 3 bases from J, with 9 bases between. Looked up from germline, CDR1 is SGHRS and CDR2 is YFSETQ. CDR3 DNA sequence: TGCGCCAGCAGCTTGGGACAGGCGGACACTGAAGCTTTCTTT. Protein sequence: CASSLGQADTEAFF.

The chain combines TRBV7-2 with TRBJ2-5, with 14 bases matching TRBD2. Germline CDR1 and CDR2: SGHTA and FQGNSA. This CDR3 is 16 amino acids long. V lost 5 bases to trimming and J lost 0 bases; unmatched junction nucleotides: 2. In DNA, the CDR3 is TGTGCCAGCAGCAGACTAGCGGGGGGGAACCAAGAGACCCAGTACTTC. As protein: CASSRLAGGNQETQYF.

This rearrangement joins TRBV9 to TRBJ2-7, with D maybe TRBD1 (5 bases). Looked up from germline, CDR1 is SGDLS and CDR2 is YYNGEE. The CDR3 runs 14 residues. V was cut by 0 bases and J by 1 base, with 8 bases left in between. The DNA of the CDR3 is TGTGCCAGCAGCGTAGGACAGACATCCTACGAGCAGTACTTC. Protein sequence: CASSVGQTSYEQYF.

The chain has TRBV18 and TRBJ1-4, with D unresolved. Per germline, CDR1 KGHSH and CDR2 LQKENI. The CDR3 has 15 amino acids. V lost 3 bases and J lost 0, with 8 bases in between. CDR3 in amino acids: CASSPQVATNEKLFF. Here the CDR3 DNA reads TGTGCCAGCTCACCGCAGGTAGCAACTAATGAAAAACTGTTTTTT.

Comments on this clone: Different DNA sequences within this sample yield the same CDR3. The rearrangement joins TRBV28 to TRBJ2-7; D gene uncertain. Trimming shortened V by 3 bases and J by 4 bases, and 10 bases separated the two germline ends. From germline, CDR1 is MDHEN and CDR2 SYDVKM. The CDR3 runs 13 residues. For the CDR3, the DNA is TGTGCCAGCAGTTTGGCCCCTCGGTACGAGCAGTACTTC. It yields the protein CASSLAPRYEQYF.

This rearrangement joins TRBV7-9 to TRBJ1-2, with D tentatively TRBD1 (5 bases). The CDR3 loop spans 15 amino acids. Trimming took off 5 bases at V and 4 bases at J, with 17 bases between the two ends. CDR1 and CDR2 from the germline V gene are SEHNR and FQNEAQ (reference sequence). The CDR3: CASSPEGQKAYGYTF. CDR3 coding DNA: TGTGCCAGCAGCCCGGAGGGGCAGAAGGCCTATGGCTACACCTTC.

This clone appeared a few times. An end of the junction does not agree with germline; a read error may underlie this. The chain uses TRBV11-2 and TRBJ2-3, with TRBD2 identical over 10 bases. From germline, CDR1 is SGHAT and CDR2 FQNNGV. The CDR3 has 12 amino acids. Here the CDR3 reads CASSLVLGLAHF. The CDR3 DNA reads TGTGCCAGCAGCTTAGTTTTGGGACTAGCGCATTTT.

The V gene is TRBV5-4, the J gene TRBJ1-2, with TRBD1 matching 9 bases. The V gene end was trimmed by 4 bases and the J gene end by 1 base; junction bases not matched to a gene: 11. The CDR3 sequence is 17 residues long. The germline V gene has CDR1 SGHNT and CDR2 YYREEE (reference sequence). The CDR3 region is CASSPPGQGSFNYGYTF. In nucleotides, the CDR3 is TGTGCCAGCAGCCCTCCGGGACAGGGCTCCTTTAACTATGGCTACACCTTC.

The chain is built from TRBV9 and TRBJ1-5; 8 nucleotides align to TRBD1. Germline-derived CDR1 and CDR2 are SGDLS and YYNGEE. The CDR3 contains 18 residues. The V gene end was trimmed by 0 bases and the J gene end by 2 bases; junction bases not matched to a gene: 10. The chain's CDR3 is CASSVARGRFHGNQPQHF. The CDR3 DNA sequence: TGTGCCAGCAGCGTAGCCAGGGGGCGCTTCCACGGCAATCAGCCCCAGCATTTT. The full variable domain, completed using reference TRBV9 and TRBJ1-5, is DSGVTQTPKHLITATGQRVTLRCSPRSGDLSVYWYQQSLDQGLQFLIQYYNGEERAKGNILERFSAQQFPDLHSELNLSSLELGDSALYFCASSVARGRFHGNQPQHFGDGTRLSIL.